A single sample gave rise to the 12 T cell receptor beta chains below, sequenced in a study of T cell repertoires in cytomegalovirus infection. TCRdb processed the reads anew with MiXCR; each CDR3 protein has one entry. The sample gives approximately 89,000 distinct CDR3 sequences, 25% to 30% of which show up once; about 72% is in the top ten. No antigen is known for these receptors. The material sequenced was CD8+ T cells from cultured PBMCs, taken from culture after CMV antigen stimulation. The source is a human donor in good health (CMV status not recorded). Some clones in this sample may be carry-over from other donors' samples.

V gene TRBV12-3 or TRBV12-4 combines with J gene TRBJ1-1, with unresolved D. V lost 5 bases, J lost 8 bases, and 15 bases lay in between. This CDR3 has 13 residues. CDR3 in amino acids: CASSPSQTEEAFF. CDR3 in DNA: TGTGCCAGCAGTCCAAGCCAGACGGAAGAAGCTTTCTTT.

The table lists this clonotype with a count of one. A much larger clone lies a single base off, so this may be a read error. The CDR3: CANMSLPGQGDEKLFF. Here the CDR3 DNA reads TGTGCCAACATGAGCTTACCGGGACAGGGCGATGAAAAACTGTTTTTT. This chain uses TRBV2 with TRBJ1-4; 9 bases agree with TRBD1. Germline lookup yields CDR1 SNHLY and CDR2 FYNNEI. This CDR3 region has 16 residues. Germline trimming cut 10 bases from V and 6 bases from J; bases unmatched to any gene: 15.

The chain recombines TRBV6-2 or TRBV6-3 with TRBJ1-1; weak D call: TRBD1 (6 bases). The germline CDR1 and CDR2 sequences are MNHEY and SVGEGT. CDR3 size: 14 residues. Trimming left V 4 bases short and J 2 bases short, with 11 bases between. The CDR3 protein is CASSSTGGNTEAFF. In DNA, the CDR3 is TGTGCCAGCAGTTCTACCGGGGGCAACACTGAAGCTTTCTTT.

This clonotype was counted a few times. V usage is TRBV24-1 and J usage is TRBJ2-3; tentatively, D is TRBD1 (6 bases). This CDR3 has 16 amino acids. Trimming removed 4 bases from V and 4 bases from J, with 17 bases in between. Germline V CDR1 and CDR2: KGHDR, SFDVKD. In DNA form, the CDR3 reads TGTGCCACCAGTGAGGGCAGGGGCACCGTCCCAGATACGCAGTATTTT. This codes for CATSEGRGTVPDTQYF.

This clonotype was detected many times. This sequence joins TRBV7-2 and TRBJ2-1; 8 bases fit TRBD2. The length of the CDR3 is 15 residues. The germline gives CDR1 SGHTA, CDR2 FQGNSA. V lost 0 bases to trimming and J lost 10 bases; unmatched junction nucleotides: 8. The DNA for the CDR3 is TGTGCCAGCAGCTTAGCCTCCAGCGGGGGACGGGAGCAGTTCTTC. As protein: CASSLASSGGREQFF.

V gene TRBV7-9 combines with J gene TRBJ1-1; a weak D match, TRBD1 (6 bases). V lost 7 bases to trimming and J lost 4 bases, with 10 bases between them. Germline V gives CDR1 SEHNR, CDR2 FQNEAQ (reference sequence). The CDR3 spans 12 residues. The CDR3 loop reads CASTPQGTEAFF. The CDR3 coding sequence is TGTGCCAGCACCCCACAGGGCACTGAAGCTTTCTTT.

CDR3 loop: CASSLRLAGAYEQYF. DNA of the CDR3: TGCGCCAGCAGCCTACGACTAGCGGGGGCCTACGAGCAGTACTTC. V usage is TRBV4-1 and J usage is TRBJ2-7; 12 positions agree with TRBD2. Germline trimming cut 4 bases from V and 2 bases from J; bases unmatched to any gene: 3. The CDR3 extends over 15 amino acids. CDR1 and CDR2 from the germline V gene are MGHRA and YSYEKL.

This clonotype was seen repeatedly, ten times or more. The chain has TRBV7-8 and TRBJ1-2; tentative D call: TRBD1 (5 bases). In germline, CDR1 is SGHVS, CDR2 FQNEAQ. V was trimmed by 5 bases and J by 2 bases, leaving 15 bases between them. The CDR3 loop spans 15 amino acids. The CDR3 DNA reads TGTGCCAGCAGCGTCGGGGCCCGGGGCAACTATGGCTACACCTTC. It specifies CASSVGARGNYGYTF.

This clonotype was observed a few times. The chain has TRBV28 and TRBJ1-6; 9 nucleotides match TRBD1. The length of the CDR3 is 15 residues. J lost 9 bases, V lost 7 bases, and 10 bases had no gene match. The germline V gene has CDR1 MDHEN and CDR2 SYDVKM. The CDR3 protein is CASTWDRAGSSPLHF. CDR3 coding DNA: TGTGCCAGCACATGGGACAGGGCAGGGAGTTCACCCCTCCACTTT.

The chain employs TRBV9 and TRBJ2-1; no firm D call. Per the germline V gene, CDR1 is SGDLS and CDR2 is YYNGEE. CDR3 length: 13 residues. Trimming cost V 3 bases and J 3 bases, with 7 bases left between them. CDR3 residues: CASSAWGYNEQFF. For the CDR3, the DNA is TGTGCCAGCAGCGCCTGGGGCTACAATGAGCAGTTCTTC.

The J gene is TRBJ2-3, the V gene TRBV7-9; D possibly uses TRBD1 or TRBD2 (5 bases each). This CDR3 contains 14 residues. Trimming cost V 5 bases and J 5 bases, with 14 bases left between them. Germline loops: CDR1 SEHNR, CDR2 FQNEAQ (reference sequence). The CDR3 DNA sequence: TGTGCCAGCAGCATACCTTTGAGGGGAGATACGCAGTATTTT. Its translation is CASSIPLRGDTQYF.

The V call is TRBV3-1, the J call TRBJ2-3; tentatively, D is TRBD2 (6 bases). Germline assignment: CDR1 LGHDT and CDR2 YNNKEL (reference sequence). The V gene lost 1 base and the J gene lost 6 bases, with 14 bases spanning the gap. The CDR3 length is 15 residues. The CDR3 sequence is CASSQVSGERDTQYF. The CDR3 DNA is TGTGCCAGCAGCCAAGTGTCGGGGGAAAGGGATACGCAGTATTTT.